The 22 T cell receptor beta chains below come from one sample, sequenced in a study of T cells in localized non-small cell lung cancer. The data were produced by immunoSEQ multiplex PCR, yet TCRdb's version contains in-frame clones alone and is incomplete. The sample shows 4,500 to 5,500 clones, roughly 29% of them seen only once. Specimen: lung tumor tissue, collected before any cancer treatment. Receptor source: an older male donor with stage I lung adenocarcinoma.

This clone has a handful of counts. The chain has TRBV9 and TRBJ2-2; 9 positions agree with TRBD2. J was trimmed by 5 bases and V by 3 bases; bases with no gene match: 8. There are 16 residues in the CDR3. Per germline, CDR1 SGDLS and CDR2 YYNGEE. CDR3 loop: CASSAFSGGGTGELFF. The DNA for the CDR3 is TGTGCCAGCAGCGCCTTTAGCGGGGGAGGAACCGGGGAGCTGTTTTTT.

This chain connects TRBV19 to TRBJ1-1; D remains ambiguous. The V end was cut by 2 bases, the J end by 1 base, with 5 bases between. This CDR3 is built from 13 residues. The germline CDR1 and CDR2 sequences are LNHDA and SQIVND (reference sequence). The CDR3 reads CASSITENTEAFF. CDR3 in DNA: TGTGCCAGTAGTATAACGGAGAACACTGAAGCTTTCTTT.

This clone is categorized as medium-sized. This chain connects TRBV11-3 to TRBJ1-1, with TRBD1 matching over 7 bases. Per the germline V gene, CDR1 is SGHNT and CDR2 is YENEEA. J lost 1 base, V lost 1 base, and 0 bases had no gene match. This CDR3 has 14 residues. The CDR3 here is CASSLGQGNTEAFF. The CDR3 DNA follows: TGTGCCAGCAGCTTAGGACAGGGGAACACTGAAGCTTTCTTT.

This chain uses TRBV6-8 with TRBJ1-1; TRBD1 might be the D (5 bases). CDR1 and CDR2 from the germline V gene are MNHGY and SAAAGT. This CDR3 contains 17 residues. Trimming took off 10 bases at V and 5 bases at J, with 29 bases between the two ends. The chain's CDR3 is CAISPYTGGAGGTEAFF. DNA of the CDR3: TGTGCCATCAGCCCCTATACAGGAGGCGCGGGGGGGACTGAAGCTTTCTTT.

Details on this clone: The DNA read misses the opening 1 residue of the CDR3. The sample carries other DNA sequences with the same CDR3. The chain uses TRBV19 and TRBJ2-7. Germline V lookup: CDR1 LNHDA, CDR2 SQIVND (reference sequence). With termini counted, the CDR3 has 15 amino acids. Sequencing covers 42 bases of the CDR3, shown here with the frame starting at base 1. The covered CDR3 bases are GCCAGTAGTATGGTAGAGGGGATCCGCTACGAGCAGTACTTC. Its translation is ASSMVEGIRYEQYF. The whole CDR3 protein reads CASSMVEGIRYEQYF.

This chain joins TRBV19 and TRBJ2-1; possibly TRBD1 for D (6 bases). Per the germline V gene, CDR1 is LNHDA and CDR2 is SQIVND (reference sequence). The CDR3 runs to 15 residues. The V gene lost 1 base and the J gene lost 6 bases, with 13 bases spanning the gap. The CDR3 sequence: CASSIGRQGPNEQFF. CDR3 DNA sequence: TGTGCCAGTAGTATAGGTCGGCAGGGGCCCAATGAGCAGTTCTTC. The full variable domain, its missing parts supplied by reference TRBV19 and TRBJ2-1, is DGGITQSPKYLFRKEGQNVTLSCEQNLNHDAMYWYRQDPGQGLRLIYYSQIVNDFQKGDIAEGYSVSREKKESFPLTVTSAQKNPTAFYLCASSIGRQGPNEQFFGPGTRLTVL.

The CDR3: CASSFSGTGGAGELFF. Here the CDR3 DNA reads TGTGCCAGTAGTTTTTCCGGGACAGGGGGGGCCGGGGAGCTGTTTTTT. The chain links TRBV19 to TRBJ2-2; 11 bases are a match to TRBD1. CDR1 and CDR2 (germline): LNHDA, SQIVND (reference sequence). The trim removed 5 bases at V and 6 bases at J, leaving 8 bases unmatched. CDR3 length: 16 amino acids.

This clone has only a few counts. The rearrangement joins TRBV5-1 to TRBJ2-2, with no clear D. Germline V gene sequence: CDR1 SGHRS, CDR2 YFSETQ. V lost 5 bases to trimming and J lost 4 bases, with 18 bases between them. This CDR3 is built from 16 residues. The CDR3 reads CASSLNVFLGTGELFF. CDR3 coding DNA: TGCGCCAGCAGTTTGAACGTCTTTCTGGGCACCGGGGAGCTGTTTTTT.

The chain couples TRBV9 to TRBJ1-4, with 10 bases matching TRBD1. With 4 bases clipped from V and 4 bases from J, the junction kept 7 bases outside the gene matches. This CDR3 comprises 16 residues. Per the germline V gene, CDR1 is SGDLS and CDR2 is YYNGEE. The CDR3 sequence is CASSRMTGGGNEKLFF. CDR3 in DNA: TGTGCCAGCAGCAGAATGACAGGGGGCGGTAATGAAAAACTGTTTTTT.

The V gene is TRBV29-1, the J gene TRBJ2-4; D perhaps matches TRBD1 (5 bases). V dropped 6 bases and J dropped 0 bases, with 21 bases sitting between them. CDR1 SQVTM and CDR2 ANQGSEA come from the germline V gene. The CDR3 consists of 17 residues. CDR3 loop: CSVGNLTVPLAKNIQYF. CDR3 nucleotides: TGCAGCGTGGGAAACCTGACAGTCCCTCTAGCCAAAAACATTCAGTACTTC.

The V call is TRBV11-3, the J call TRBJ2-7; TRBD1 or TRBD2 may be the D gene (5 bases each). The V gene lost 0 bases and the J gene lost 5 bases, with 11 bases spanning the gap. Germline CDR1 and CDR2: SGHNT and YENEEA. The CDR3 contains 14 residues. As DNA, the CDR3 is TGTGCCAGCAGCTTAGATCCGGGGCGCGACGAGCAGTACTTC. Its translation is CASSLDPGRDEQYF. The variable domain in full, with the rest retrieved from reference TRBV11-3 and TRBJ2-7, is EAGVVQSPRYKIIEKKQPVAFWCNPISGHNTLYWYLQNLGQGPELLIRYENEEAVDDSQLPKDRFSAERLKGVDSTLKIQPAELGDSAVYLCASSLDPGRDEQYFGPGTRLTVT.

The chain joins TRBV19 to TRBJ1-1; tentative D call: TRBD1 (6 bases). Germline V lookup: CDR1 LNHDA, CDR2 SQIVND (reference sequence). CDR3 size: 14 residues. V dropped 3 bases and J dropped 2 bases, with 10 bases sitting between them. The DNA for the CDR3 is TGTGCCAGTAGTATCTGGGGGCTCAACACTGAAGCTTTCTTT. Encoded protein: CASSIWGLNTEAFF. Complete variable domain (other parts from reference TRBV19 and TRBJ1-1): DGGITQSPKYLFRKEGQNVTLSCEQNLNHDAMYWYRQDPGQGLRLIYYSQIVNDFQKGDIAEGYSVSREKKESFPLTVTSAQKNPTAFYLCASSIWGLNTEAFFGQGTRLTVV.

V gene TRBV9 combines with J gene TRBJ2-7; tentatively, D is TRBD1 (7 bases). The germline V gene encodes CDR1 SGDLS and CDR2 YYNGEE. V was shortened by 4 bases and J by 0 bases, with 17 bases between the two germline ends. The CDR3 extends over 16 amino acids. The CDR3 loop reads CASSRGGGTSSYEQYF. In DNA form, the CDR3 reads TGTGCCAGCAGCAGAGGAGGGGGCACCAGCTCCTACGAGCAGTACTTC.

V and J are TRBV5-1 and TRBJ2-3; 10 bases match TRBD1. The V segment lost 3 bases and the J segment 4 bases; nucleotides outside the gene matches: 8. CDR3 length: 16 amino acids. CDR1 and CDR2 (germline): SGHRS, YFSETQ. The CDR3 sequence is CASSSLSTGGADTQYF. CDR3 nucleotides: TGCGCCAGCAGCTCCCTATCGACAGGGGGCGCAGATACGCAGTATTTT.

This chain's CDR3 is CASSFGDLTGELFF. CDR3 DNA: TGCGCCAGCAGCTTCGGGGATCTCACCGGGGAGCTGTTTTTT. The chain recombines TRBV5-1 with TRBJ2-2; perhaps TRBD2 as D (5 bases). This CDR3 spans 14 amino acids. V was trimmed by 2 bases and J by 4 bases, leaving 9 bases between them. Germline V gene sequence: CDR1 SGHRS, CDR2 YFSETQ.

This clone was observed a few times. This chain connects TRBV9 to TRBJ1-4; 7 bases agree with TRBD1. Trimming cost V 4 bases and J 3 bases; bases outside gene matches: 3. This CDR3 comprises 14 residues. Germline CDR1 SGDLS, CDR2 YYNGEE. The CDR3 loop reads CASSSQGSNEKLFF. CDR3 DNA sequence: TGTGCCAGCAGCTCACAGGGGTCTAATGAAAAACTGTTTTTT.

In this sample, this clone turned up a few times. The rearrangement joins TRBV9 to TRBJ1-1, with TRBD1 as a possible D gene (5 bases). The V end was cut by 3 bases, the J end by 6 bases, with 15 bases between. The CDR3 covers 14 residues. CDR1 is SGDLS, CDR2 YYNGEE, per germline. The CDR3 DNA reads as TGTGCCAGCAGCGGACCAGGGTTTTGGGCTGAAGCTTTCTTT. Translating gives CASSGPGFWAEAFF.

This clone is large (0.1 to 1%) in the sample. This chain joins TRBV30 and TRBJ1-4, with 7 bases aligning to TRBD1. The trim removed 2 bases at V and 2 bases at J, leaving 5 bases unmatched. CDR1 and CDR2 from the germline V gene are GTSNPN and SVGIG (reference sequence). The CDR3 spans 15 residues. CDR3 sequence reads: CAWSLGGQTNEKLFF. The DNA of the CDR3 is TGTGCCTGGAGTTTAGGGGGCCAGACTAATGAAAAACTGTTTTTT. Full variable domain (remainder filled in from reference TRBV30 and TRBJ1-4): SQTIHQWPATLVQPVGSPLSLECTVEGTSNPNLYWYRQAAGRGLQLLFYSVGIGQISSEVPQNLSASRPQDRQFILSSKKLLLSDSGFYLCAWSLGGQTNEKLFFGSGTQLSVL.

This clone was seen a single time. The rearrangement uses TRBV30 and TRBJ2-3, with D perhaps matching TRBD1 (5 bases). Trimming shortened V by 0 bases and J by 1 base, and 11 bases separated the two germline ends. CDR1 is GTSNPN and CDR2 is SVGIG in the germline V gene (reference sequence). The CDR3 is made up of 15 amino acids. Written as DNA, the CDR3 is TGTGCCTGGAGTGTCGCGGTAGGGGGCACAGATACGCAGTATTTT. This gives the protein CAWSVAVGGTDTQYF.

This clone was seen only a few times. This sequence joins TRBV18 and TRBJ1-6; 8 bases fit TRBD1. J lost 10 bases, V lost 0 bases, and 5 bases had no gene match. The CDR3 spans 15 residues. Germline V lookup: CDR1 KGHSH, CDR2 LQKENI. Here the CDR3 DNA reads TGTGCCAGCTCACCACCGGGGACAGGCGGGTCACCCCTCCACTTT. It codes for CASSPPGTGGSPLHF.

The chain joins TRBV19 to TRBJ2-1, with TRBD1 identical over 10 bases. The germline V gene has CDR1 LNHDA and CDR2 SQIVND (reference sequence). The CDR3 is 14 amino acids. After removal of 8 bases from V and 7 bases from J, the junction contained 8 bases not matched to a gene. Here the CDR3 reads CASGTGVFVNEQFF. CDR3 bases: TGTGCCAGTGGGACAGGGGTATTTGTTAATGAGCAGTTCTTC.

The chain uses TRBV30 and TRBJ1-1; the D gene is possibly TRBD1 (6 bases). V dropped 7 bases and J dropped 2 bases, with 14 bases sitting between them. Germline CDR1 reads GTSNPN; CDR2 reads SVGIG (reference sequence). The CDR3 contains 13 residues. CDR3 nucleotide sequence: TGTGCCTATCAGGGGCAAAGCAACACTGAAGCTTTCTTT. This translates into CAYQGQSNTEAFF.